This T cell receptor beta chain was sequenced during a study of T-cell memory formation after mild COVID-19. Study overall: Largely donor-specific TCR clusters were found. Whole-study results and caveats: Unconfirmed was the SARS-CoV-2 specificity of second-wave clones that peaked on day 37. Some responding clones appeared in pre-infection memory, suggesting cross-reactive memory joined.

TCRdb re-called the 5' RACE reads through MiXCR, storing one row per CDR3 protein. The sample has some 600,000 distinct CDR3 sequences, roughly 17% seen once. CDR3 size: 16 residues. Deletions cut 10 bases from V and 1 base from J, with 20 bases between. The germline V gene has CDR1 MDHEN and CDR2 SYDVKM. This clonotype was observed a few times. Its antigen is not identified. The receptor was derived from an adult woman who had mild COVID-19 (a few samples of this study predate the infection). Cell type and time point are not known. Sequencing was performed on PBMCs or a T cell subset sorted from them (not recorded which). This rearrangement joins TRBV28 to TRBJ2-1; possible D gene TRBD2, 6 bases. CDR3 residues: CATFSRAGDSYNEQFF. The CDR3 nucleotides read TGTGCCACCTTTTCCCGAGCGGGCGATTCCTACAATGAGCAGTTCTTC.